This T cell receptor (beta chain) was sequenced in a study of blood T cells in healthy people across ages. The sample providers were healthy Caucasian people from Russia, aged about 6 to 100. The junction had 8 bases not matched to a gene; V was cut back by 0 bases and J by 2 bases. There are 16 residues in the CDR3. In germline, CDR1 is SGHRS, CDR2 YFSETQ. PCR was performed a second time for 7 to 11 cycles using a sample-barcoded 5' primer and a J-beta primer mix. TCRdb reprocessed the 5' RACE reads with MiXCR, giving one entry per CDR3 protein. The sample records 2 million or so distinct CDR3 sequences, around 50% being singletons.

This receptor was obtained from a woman between 40 and 55 years old in good health. The sequenced material came from blood. The rearrangement links TRBV5-1 to TRBJ2-7; TRBD1 aligns across 7 bases. The CDR3 DNA sequence: TGCGCCAGCAGCTTGGGTCGGGACAGTAACGCCTACGAGCAGTACTTC. Encoded protein: CASSLGRDSNAYEQYF.